This TCR beta chain was recovered during a study of blood T cell repertoires in COVID-19. Study details: COVID-19 samples, acute and convalescent, were from the United States, Italy and Spain. PBMCs, B-cell-depleted T cells, or T cells were the source of the cDNA or gDNA that made up the material.

CDR1 LGHDT and CDR2 YNNKEL come from the germline V gene (reference sequence). The CDR3 runs 16 residues. V dropped 4 bases and J dropped 0 bases, with 12 bases sitting between them. In the source study's methods: Scientists estimated how many nucleated cells there were by amplifying reference gene primers. Only in-frame clones appear in the TCRdb table, and some are missing; sequencing was by immunoSEQ multiplex PCR. V and J calls and clone size come straight from that table; D and trimming were deduced from the DNA. The sample holds approximately 200,000 clones; about 80% are singletons and the top ten take 6.9%.

Sample: peripheral blood. The clonotype originates from a human donor with acute or convalescent COVID-19. The donor label of this sample is uncertain. The chain recombines TRBV3-1 (or the pseudogene TRBV3-2) with TRBJ1-4; perhaps TRBD1 as D (5 bases). The CDR3 region has the DNA TGTGCCAGCAGCCCGGACAACCTTTCAACTAATGAAAAACTGTTTTTT. Protein sequence: CASSPDNLSTNEKLFF.